The 6 T cell receptor beta chains given below trace back to one sample, sequenced in a study of shared clonotypes between healthy human individuals. Generated by immunoSEQ multiplex PCR, the TCRdb table keeps only in-frame clones and is missing some. Of 400,000 to 600,000 clones in the sample, about 96% were seen once. The sample taken for sequencing was naive CD4+ T cells sorted from blood. Subset in this sample: CD45RA+ positively selected. The receptors were sampled from a woman in her twenties or thirties in good health.

This clone was counted once. V is TRBV28 and J is TRBJ1-2; TRBD1 aligns across 9 bases. With V trimmed by 2 bases and J by 4 bases, 5 bases remained unmatched. Germline CDR1 and CDR2: MDHEN and SYDVKM. The CDR3 has 15 amino acids. CDR3 nucleotides: TGTGCCAGCAGTTTAGGGGACAGGGTTACCTATGGCTACACCTTC. It encodes CASSLGDRVTYGYTF.

The chain carries TRBV28 and TRBJ1-5, with D unresolved. The CDR3 is 12 amino acids. With 6 bases removed from V and 8 bases from J, the gap between germline ends came to 11 bases. CDR1 and CDR2 (germline): MDHEN, SYDVKM. The chain's CDR3 is CASSRSVKPQHF. The CDR3 coding sequence is TGTGCCAGCAGCAGAAGTGTGAAGCCCCAGCATTTT.

The J gene is TRBJ2-1, the V gene TRBV28; 11 bases are shared with TRBD2. This CDR3 has 16 residues. J gave up 0 bases and V 6 bases, and 4 bases lay outside the gene matches. Germline V gene sequence: CDR1 MDHEN, CDR2 SYDVKM. This CDR3 is CASRISGRGSYNEQFF. The CDR3 coding sequence is TGTGCCAGCAGGATTAGCGGGAGGGGCTCCTACAATGAGCAGTTCTTC.

The rearrangement links TRBV10-3 to TRBJ1-1, with a tentative D call TRBD1 (6 bases). With 2 bases removed from V and 5 bases from J, the gap between germline ends came to 24 bases. Germline V gene data show CDR1 as ENHRY and CDR2 as SYGVKD. The length of the CDR3 is 18 residues. The CDR3 is CAISEDPRGGRLPTEAFF. The CDR3 bases are TGTGCCATCAGTGAGGACCCGAGGGGGGGTCGCCTCCCGACTGAAGCTTTCTTT.

The rearrangement uses TRBV19 and TRBJ1-5, with 8 bases aligning to TRBD1. The CDR3 sequence is 14 residues long. Unmatched junction bases numbered 12, after V lost 10 bases and J lost 7 bases. Germline V gives CDR1 LNHDA, CDR2 SQIVND (reference sequence). The CDR3 coding sequence is TGTGCCACCGGGGGGCAGGGGGCTTGGCAGCCCCAGCATTTT. Protein sequence: CATGGQGAWQPQHF.

This chain uses TRBV5-1 with TRBJ2-2; 8 bases map to TRBD2. Trimming took 3 bases from V and 0 from J; bases not matched to a gene: 13. This CDR3 spans 19 amino acids. In germline, CDR1 is SGHRS, CDR2 YFSETQ. The CDR3 sequence is CASSYQTSASLANTGELFF. For the CDR3, the DNA is TGCGCCAGCAGCTACCAGACTAGCGCAAGCCTCGCGAACACCGGGGAGCTGTTTTTT.